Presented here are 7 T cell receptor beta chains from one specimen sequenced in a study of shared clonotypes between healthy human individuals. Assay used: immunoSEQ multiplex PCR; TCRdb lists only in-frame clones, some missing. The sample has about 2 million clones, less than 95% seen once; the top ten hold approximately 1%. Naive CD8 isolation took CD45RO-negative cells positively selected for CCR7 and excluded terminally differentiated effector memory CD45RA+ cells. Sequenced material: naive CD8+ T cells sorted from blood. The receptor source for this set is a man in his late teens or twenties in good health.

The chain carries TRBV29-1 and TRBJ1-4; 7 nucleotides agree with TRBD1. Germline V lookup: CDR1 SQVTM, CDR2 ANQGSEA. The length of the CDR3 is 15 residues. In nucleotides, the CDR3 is TGCAGGGGTACAGGGGATCCTGCAACTAATGAAAAACTGTTTTTT. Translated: CRGTGDPATNEKLFF.

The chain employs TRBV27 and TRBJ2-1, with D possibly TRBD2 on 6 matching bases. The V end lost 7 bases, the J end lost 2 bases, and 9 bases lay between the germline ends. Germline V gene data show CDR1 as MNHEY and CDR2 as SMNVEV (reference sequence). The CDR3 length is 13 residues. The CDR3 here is CASMEGTYNEQFF. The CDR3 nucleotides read TGTGCCAGCATGGAGGGCACCTACAATGAGCAGTTCTTC.

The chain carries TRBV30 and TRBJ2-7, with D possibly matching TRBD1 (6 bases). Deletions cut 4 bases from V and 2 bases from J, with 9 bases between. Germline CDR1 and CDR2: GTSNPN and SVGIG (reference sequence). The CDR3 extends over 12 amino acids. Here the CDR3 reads CAWTGDTYEQYF. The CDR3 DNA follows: TGTGCCTGGACAGGGGATACCTACGAGCAGTACTTC. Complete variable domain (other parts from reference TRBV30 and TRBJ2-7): SQTIHQWPATLVQPVGSPLSLECTVEGTSNPNLYWYRQAAGRGLQLLFYSVGIGQISSEVPQNLSASRPQDRQFILSSKKLLLSDSGFYLCAWTGDTYEQYFGPGTRLTVT.

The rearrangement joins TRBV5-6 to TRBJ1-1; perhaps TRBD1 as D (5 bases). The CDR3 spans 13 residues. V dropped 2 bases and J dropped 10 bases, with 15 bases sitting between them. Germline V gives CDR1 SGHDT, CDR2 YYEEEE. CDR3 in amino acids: CASSFELTGLAFF. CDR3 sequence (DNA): TGTGCCAGCAGCTTTGAGTTGACGGGACTAGCTTTCTTT.

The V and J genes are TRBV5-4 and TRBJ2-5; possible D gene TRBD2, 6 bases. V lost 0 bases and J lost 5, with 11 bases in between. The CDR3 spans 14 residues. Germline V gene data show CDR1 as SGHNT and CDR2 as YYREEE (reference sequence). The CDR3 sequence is CASSLGLGAETQYF. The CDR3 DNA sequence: TGTGCCAGCAGCTTGGGACTAGGGGCGGAGACCCAGTACTTC.

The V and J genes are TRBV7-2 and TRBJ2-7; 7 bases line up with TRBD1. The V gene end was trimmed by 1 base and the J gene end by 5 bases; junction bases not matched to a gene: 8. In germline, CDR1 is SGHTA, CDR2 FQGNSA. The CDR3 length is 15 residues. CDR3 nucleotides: TGTGCCAGCAGCTTAGGGGACAGCCCGTGGAACGAGCAGTACTTC. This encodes CASSLGDSPWNEQYF.

CDR3 in amino acids: CATNDRPGETQYF. The CDR3 nucleotides are TGCGCCACCAACGACAGGCCCGGAGAGACCCAGTACTTC. The V and J genes are TRBV5-1 and TRBJ2-5, with D perhaps matching TRBD1 (6 bases). Germline V gene lookup returns CDR1 SGHRS and CDR2 YFSETQ. The V end was cut by 9 bases, the J end by 4 bases, with 16 bases between. The CDR3 loop spans 13 amino acids.